This T cell receptor beta chain was sequenced during a study of T cells in Graves' hyperthyroidism and ophthalmopathy. The wider study: Once the initial diagnosis was made, peripheral blood was obtained before any treatment.

RNA transcripts served as the template for amplifying TCR beta CDR3 regions. A set of HTBI primers served as the primers for a first-round RT-PCR of the TCR CDR3. TCRdb analysed the multiplex PCR reads with MiXCR anew, one entry per CDR3 protein. The table lists hundreds of thousands of distinct CDR3 sequences, 14% of them singletons. Study-wide findings and caveats: From stable hyperthyroidism, ophthalmopathy was set apart by a 13 V-J model. Blood also showed most of the thyroid clonotypes that were expanded above 0.001.

This clonotype occurred many times. The antigen remains unidentified. This CDR3 is 14 amino acids long. Losses at the gene ends were 3 bases for V and 10 bases for J; bases not matched to a gene: 8. The germline V gene has CDR1 DFQATT and CDR2 SNEGSKA (reference sequence). Patients with uncontrolled infections, other autoimmune diseases, pregnancy or lactation were excluded. Sequences were obtained from blood. The chain employs TRBV20-1 and TRBJ2-1; 11 positions match TRBD2. This receptor was taken from a woman aged 18-29 years with Graves' hyperthyroidism. CDR3 sequence: CSARRLAGILEQFF. The CDR3 DNA reads TGCAGTGCTAGGAGACTAGCGGGAATATTGGAGCAGTTCTTC.